What follows is one TCR beta chain and its context. Unmatched junction bases numbered 8, after V lost 6 bases and J lost 2 bases. The CDR3 extends over 15 amino acids. CDR1 is DFQATT and CDR2 is SNEGSKA in the germline V gene (reference sequence). These data are taken from a study of blood T cells in healthy people across ages. Primers used in a second PCR of roughly 6 to 12 cycles were a sample-barcoded 5' primer and a J-beta primer mix. TCRdb itself ran the 5' RACE reads through MiXCR, one entry per CDR3 protein. Here the sample spans hundreds of thousands of distinct CDR3 sequences, about 61% being singletons.

The chain uses TRBV20-1 and TRBJ2-1; TRBD2 agrees at 9 bases. The origin of this receptor is a man aged 35 to 55 in good health. What was sequenced was blood. CDR3 protein: CSAYPLAGTYNEQFF. The CDR3 region has the DNA TGCAGTGCCTATCCACTAGCGGGTACCTACAATGAGCAGTTCTTC.